This TCR beta chain came from a study of T cells in Graves' hyperthyroidism and ophthalmopathy (dated by TCRdb to the late 2010s). A note on the overall study: Peripheral blood samples were taken at the time of initial diagnosis, prior to any treatment. To identify TCR V-J signatures that set the groups apart, the researchers used a discovery cohort of roughly 100 patients, made up of 40 to 45 with Graves' ophthalmopathy and 55 to 65 with stable Graves' hyperthyroidism. Prospective prediction of ophthalmopathy was tested in an independent validation cohort consisting of under 20 hyperthyroidism patients and around 16 patients who later progressed to ophthalmopathy. The roughly 100 discovery patients were randomly split 7:3 into training and test sets. In addition, the study compared T-cell repertoires in thyroid tissue and in blood from about 6 Graves' hyperthyroidism patients. Following sampling, methimazole starting at 30 mg daily was given to hyperthyroidism patients, and high-dose intravenous methylprednisolone was given to ophthalmopathy patients. TCR Vbeta CDR3 sequencing of roughly 140 peripheral blood samples (under 45 ophthalmopathy, some 75 hyperthyroidism and approximately 17 progressor patients) is reported in the paper.

The TCR beta CDR3 regions were amplified from the RNA transcripts. For the first round of RT-PCR on the TCR CDR3, the HTBI primer set was used together with the Qiagen OneStep RT-PCR kit. Libraries were constructed in a second round of multiplex PCR, after which size selection and purification were performed. The libraries were sequenced on an Illumina HiSeq2000 using paired-end 100 bp reads. As for how the authors treated the data: SOAPnuke was used to process the raw data, with reads discarded if the reads contained adapters or uncalled bases, had a mean Phred below 15, or lacked an exact constant-primer or identifier match. High-quality paired reads were merged with COPE v1.2.5, and unique nucleotide sequences were defined as clonotypes. MiTCR v1.1 was used to align clonotypes to the IMGT TRBV, TRBD and TRBJ reference segments. The analysis included only V-J combinations with a frequency above 0.0001, which together covered more than 98% of the repertoires. The TCS score was defined as the ratio of F50 (clonal expansion) to E x V (chaos), calculated using BLOSUM62-based TCRdist between CDR3 peptides within each V-J. Welch's t-statistics and random forest reduced several hundred V-J features to around 14, which were used in a naive Bayes classifier (R e1071). TCRdb itself trimmed the public reads at Q25 with fastp, ran MiXCR and retained productive beta chains. One record per CDR3 amino acid sequence lists the most common genes and DNA. The V and J calls shown here were made by TCRdb, not taken from the authors' results. This sample is represented by 460,000 or so distinct CDR3 sequences; roughly an eighth of them were singletons. Less than 20% of the sample belongs to the ten largest clones.

Clipping removes 5 bases from V and 2 bases from J, with 4 as the unmatched junction base count. The CDR3 runs 16 residues from the cysteine to the phenylalanine. Left in the record is the CDR3 DNA by itself, 48 bases read in frame from the first base. Per the germline V gene, SGHAT is the CDR1 and FQNNGV is the CDR2. Remarks on this clonotype: The target of this receptor is not known. Per-nucleotide qualities are absent, and no much larger clonotype sits a single base away.

General findings and caveats noted by the study authors: Ophthalmopathy was separated from stable hyperthyroidism by a 13 V-J signature model, with roughly 88% sensitivity and about 81% specificity obtained in cross-validation and 80%/75% obtained in testing. Most expanded thyroid clonotypes (frequency above 0.001) were also detected in blood, suggesting blood repertoires may reflect thyroid immune responses. Sample size was not statistically predetermined, and blinding of investigators to group allocation was not performed. In validation, the model predicted progression to ophthalmopathy a median of around 6.5 months before onset, with roughly 70% sensitivity and about 72% specificity.

Stable Graves' hyperthyroidism was defined as no progression to ophthalmopathy during 18 months of follow-up. Hyperthyroidism patients were aged 18 to 65 years and newly diagnosed, with disease duration of less than 2 months. Patients with uncontrolled infections, other autoimmune diseases, pregnancy or lactation were excluded. Diagnoses were established on the basis of clinical symptoms, serum thyroxine and TRAb, thyroid ultrasound, and orbital computed tomography. Ficoll-Paque density gradient centrifugation was used to isolate PBMCs from 9.5 to 10 ml of fresh peripheral blood. Total RNA was extracted with Trizol reagent, and quality was checked on an Agilent 2100 Bioanalyzer.

The clonotype was recovered from a woman aged 18-29 years with Graves' hyperthyroidism. The material sequenced was blood. Recombination connected TRBV11-2 to TRBJ2-1; 12 junctional bases match TRBD2. The sequenced DNA: TGTGCCAGCAGCCATCGACTAGCGGGAGCCTACAATGAGCAGTTCTTC. It codes for CASSHRLAGAYNEQFF.